This TCR beta chain was identified in a study of a mutant IDH1 vaccine in newly diagnosed glioma. Study information: Vaccines were first given 4-6 weeks after radiotherapy alone, or with temozolomide cycles. Overall study results and limits: The study observed vaccine-induced immune responses in just over 90% of patients.

As to time point: week 35, safety follow-up. Vaccination comprised doses that each held 300 ug of mutant IDH1 20-mer peptide, plus topical imiquimod. The count of this clone is one. The antigen remains undetermined. Germline CDR1 is SEHNR and CDR2 is FQNEAQ (reference sequence). The CDR3 covers 15 residues. Trimming at V came to 6 bases and at J to 5 bases, leaving 12 bases not matched to a gene. The assay was immunoSEQ multiplex PCR, and TCRdb's table has in-frame clones only and misses some. The data show over 65,000 clones, 84% seen once. This chain joins TRBV7-9 and TRBJ1-2, with 7 bases matching TRBD1. The sequence came from a man between 18 and 29 years old with glioma. Sample: PBMCs, taken from a glioma patient whose treatment included an IDH1 peptide vaccine. The CDR3 nucleotides are TGTGCCAGCAGGCAATCACCCAGGGGGAATTATGGCTACACCTTC. Its protein is CASRQSPRGNYGYTF.